These T cell receptor beta chains were read from a single sample in a study of blood T cell repertoires in COVID-19. The method was immunoSEQ multiplex PCR; TCRdb's version includes in-frame clones alone and lacks a portion of them. This sample has 150,000 to 200,000 clones, with about 91% found just once. Sequenced: PBMCs or T cells enriched from blood (not recorded which). The origin of the receptors is a young woman who had recovered from COVID-19. CDR3s include the opening cysteine and the closing phenylalanine or tryptophan. The D gene is left open where the match is weak. Size is omitted from some rows. Given values are once, few, many or a class for expanded clones.

V	D	J	size	CDR3	DNA
TRBV4-1	.	TRBJ2-7	.	CASSQDLMGREQYF	TGCGCCAGCAGCCAAGATCTGATGGGGCGCGAGCAGTACTTC
TRBV4-2	.	TRBJ1-6	.	CASTSLESSYNSPLHF	TGTGCCAGCACCTCGCTGGAGAGCTCCTATAATTCACCCCTCCACTTT
TRBV5-6	.	TRBJ2-3	.	CASSLGGRDSIDTQYF	TGTGCCAGCAGCTTGGGGGGCCGGGACTCCATAGATACGCAGTATTTT
TRBV10-3	TRBD1	TRBJ2-4	.	CAISGTGSDIQYF	TGTGCCATCAGTGGGACAGGAAGTGACATTCAGTACTTC
TRBV2	.	TRBJ2-3	.	CASRGGREPSDTQYF	TGTGCCAGCAGAGGCGGCCGCGAGCCCTCAGATACGCAGTATTTT
TRBV7-9	TRBD2	TRBJ2-3	.	CASSLLAGLDTQYF	TGTGCCAGCAGCTTACTAGCGGGATTGGATACGCAGTATTTT
TRBV5-8	.	TRBJ1-5	.	CASSLALGGSNQPQHF	TGTGCCAGCAGCTTGGCCCTGGGGGGAAGCAATCAGCCCCAGCATTTT
TRBV3-1/TRBV3-2	TRBD1	TRBJ2-2	.	CASSLGQRTGELFF	TGTGCCAGCAGCCTGGGACAGCGGACCGGGGAGCTGTTTTTT
TRBV18	TRBD1	TRBJ1-3	.	CASSKGTVLSGNTIYF	TGTGCCAGCTCAAAAGGGACAGTACTATCTGGAAACACCATATATTTT
TRBV6-9	.	TRBJ1-2	.	CASTSDLPHGYTF	TGTGCCAGCACCTCAGATTTACCACATGGCTACACCTTC
TRBV5-4	.	TRBJ1-2	.	CASSLEVASGYGYTF	TGTGCCAGCAGCTTGGAAGTGGCCTCTGGCTATGGCTACACCTTC
TRBV29-1	.	TRBJ2-1	.	CSVEGAAYNEQFF	TGCAGCGTTGAAGGGGCAGCCTACAATGAGCAGTTCTTC
TRBV5-8	TRBD2	TRBJ2-3	.	CASSLGLAGDTDTQYF	TGTGCCAGCAGCTTGGGGCTAGCGGGGGACACAGATACGCAGTATTTT
TRBV2	TRBD1	TRBJ1-2	.	CASTGQDSYGYTF	TGTGCCAGCACGGGACAGGATTCCTATGGCTACACCTTC
TRBV6-5	TRBD1	TRBJ2-2	.	CASSRTGVSGELFF	TGTGCCAGCAGTCGCACAGGGGTGTCCGGGGAGCTGTTTTTT
TRBV12-3/TRBV12-4	TRBD1	TRBJ1-2	.	CASSVDRVGGYTF	TGTGCCAGCAGTGTGGACAGGGTGGGTGGCTACACCTTC
TRBV14	.	TRBJ2-7	.	CASSHSGGMGIGQYF	TGTGCCAGCAGCCATTCCGGAGGCATGGGAATAGGGCAGTACTTC
TRBV7-2	.	TRBJ2-7	.	CASSLSGGPSSYEQYF	TGTGCCAGCAGCTTATCGGGGGGCCCTAGCTCCTACGAGCAGTACTTC
TRBV19	.	TRBJ2-2	.	CASSIGGPGGGELFF	TGTGCCAGTAGTATTGGGGGTCCCGGGGGCGGGGAGCTGTTTTTT
TRBV6-2/TRBV6-3	.	TRBJ1-4	.	CASSYRTVATNEKLFF	TGTGCCAGCAGTTACCGGACAGTTGCAACTAATGAAAAACTGTTTTTT
TRBV7-9	TRBD2	TRBJ2-3	.	CASSSTAGGTDTQYF	TGTGCCAGCAGCTCCACAGCGGGGGGCACAGATACGCAGTATTTT
TRBV3-1/TRBV3-2	.	TRBJ2-6	.	CASSLAGVSSGANVLTF	TGTGCCAGCAGCCTTGCAGGTGTCAGCTCTGGGGCCAACGTCCTGACTTTC
TRBV4-1	TRBD1	TRBJ1-2	.	CASSRNTGDRVYGYTF	TGCGCCAGCAGCCGTAACACTGGGGACAGGGTCTATGGCTACACCTTC
TRBV7-3	.	TRBJ2-1	.	CASSLDQFYNEQFF	TGTGCCAGCAGCCTAGACCAATTTTACAATGAGCAGTTCTTC
TRBV5-4	TRBD2	TRBJ2-7	.	CASSLVGTRYEQYF	TGTGCCAGCAGCTTGGTGGGGACTAGGTACGAGCAGTACTTC
TRBV27	TRBD1	TRBJ2-7	.	CASSVGTGLTYEQYF	TGTGCCAGCAGTGTTGGGACAGGATTGACCTACGAGCAGTACTTC
TRBV6-1	TRBD2	TRBJ2-3	.	CASSAQLAGISTDTQYF	TGTGCCAGCAGTGCCCAACTAGCGGGCATTAGCACAGATACGCAGTATTTT
TRBV19	TRBD1	TRBJ2-2	.	CASTARQGAGLNTGELFF	TGTGCCAGTACCGCCCGACAGGGGGCGGGCCTGAACACCGGGGAGCTGTTTTTT
TRBV27	.	TRBJ1-2	.	CASSLSAGRNGYTF	TGTGCCAGCAGTTTATCAGCGGGTCGGAATGGCTACACCTTC
TRBV29-1	TRBD2	TRBJ2-5	.	CSVEGRGLAGGETQYF	TGCAGCGTTGAAGGACGGGGACTAGCGGGAGGAGAGACCCAGTACTTC
TRBV4-2	TRBD2	TRBJ2-2	once	CASSQDVAGGPLDTGELFF	TGTGCCAGCAGCCAAGATGTTGCGGGAGGGCCCCTGGACACCGGGGAGCTGTTTTTT
TRBV13	.	TRBJ2-1	.	CASSLGRNEQFF	TGTGCCAGCAGCTTAGGTCGGAATGAGCAGTTCTTC
TRBV6-5	TRBD1	TRBJ1-2	.	CASRYRGSAMGYTF	TGTGCCAGCAGATACAGGGGAAGCGCAATGGGCTACACCTTC
TRBV19	TRBD1	TRBJ1-1	.	CASSIRTGNTEAFF	TGTGCCAGTAGTATAAGGACAGGGAACACTGAAGCTTTCTTT
TRBV20-1	TRBD2	TRBJ2-1	once	CSGSGSHEQFF	TGCAGTGGGAGCGGGAGCCATGAGCAGTTCTTC
TRBV7-2	TRBD2	TRBJ2-7	.	CASSLGTSGIMFYEQYF	TGTGCCAGCAGCTTAGGGACTAGCGGGATCATGTTCTACGAGCAGTACTTC
TRBV5-4	.	TRBJ2-4	.	CASSSKSALAKNIQYF	TGTGCCAGCAGCTCCAAATCTGCGTTAGCCAAAAACATTCAGTACTTC
TRBV7-9	TRBD1	TRBJ2-3	.	CASSTLGQAHTDTQYF	TGTGCCAGCAGCACATTGGGACAGGCTCACACAGATACGCAGTATTTT
TRBV28	TRBD1	TRBJ2-7	.	CASSVQGAREQYF	TGTGCCAGCAGTGTTCAGGGGGCGAGGGAGCAGTACTTC
TRBV28	TRBD1	TRBJ2-3	.	CASSPTGGTQYF	TGTGCCAGCAGTCCCACAGGGGGTACGCAGTATTTT
TRBV11-2	TRBD2	TRBJ2-1	.	CASSSLAGHSSYNEQFF	TGTGCCAGCAGTTCACTAGCGGGACACAGCTCCTACAATGAGCAGTTCTTC
TRBV14	.	TRBJ2-7	.	CASSQWAGPTGDEQYF	TGTGCCAGCAGCCAATGGGCAGGGCCCACGGGGGACGAGCAGTACTTC
TRBV7-9	TRBD2	TRBJ2-1	few	CASSLAQGLAGGREQFF	TGTGCCAGCAGCTTAGCCCAGGGACTAGCGGGAGGGCGTGAGCAGTTCTTC
TRBV24-1	.	TRBJ2-2	.	CATSLRSGTGELFF	TGTGCCACCAGTCTCCGAAGCGGGACCGGGGAGCTGTTTTTT
TRBV18	TRBD1	TRBJ1-5	.	CASSPTGVSGNQPQHF	TGTGCCAGCTCACCGACAGGGGTTAGTGGCAATCAGCCCCAGCATTTT
TRBV28	TRBD1	TRBJ1-2	.	CASTPLGTGYGYTF	TGTGCCAGCACCCCCCTCGGGACAGGTTATGGCTACACCTTC
TRBV7-2	TRBD2	TRBJ2-7	.	CASSLRAGVAYEQYF	TGTGCCAGCAGCTTAAGGGCGGGAGTTGCCTACGAGCAGTACTTC
TRBV18	.	TRBJ2-6	.	CASSPNGWQGSAGANVLTF	TGTGCCAGCTCACCTAACGGGTGGCAGGGATCAGCTGGGGCCAACGTCCTGACTTTC
TRBV4-1	TRBD2	TRBJ2-5	.	CASSLKVASGSTQYF	TGCGCCAGCAGCCTCAAGGTGGCTAGCGGGAGCACCCAGTACTTC
TRBV7-8	TRBD2	TRBJ2-1	.	CASSEREFAANEQFF	TGTGCCAGCAGCGAGCGGGAGTTTGCGGCTAATGAGCAGTTCTTC
TRBV28	.	TRBJ2-7	.	CASSFRGEQYF	TGTGCCAGCAGTTTTAGGGGCGAGCAGTACTTC
TRBV9	TRBD2	TRBJ2-3	.	CASSVDGRGTDTQYF	TGTGCCAGCAGCGTAGACGGGAGGGGCACAGATACGCAGTATTTT
TRBV3-1/TRBV3-2	.	TRBJ1-3	.	CASTLGNTIYF	TGTGCCAGCACTTTGGGAAACACCATATATTTT